These T cell receptor beta chains were read from a single sample in a study of CD4 T cells in relation to SARS-CoV-2 and coronaviruses. No antigens are known for them. Clones were sequenced by immunoSEQ multiplex PCR, and TCRdb holds only the in-frame ones, with some missing. The sample shows under 25,000 clones, over 75% of them seen only once. The sequencing input was CD4+ T cells from PBMCs, cultured in vitro. Receptor source: a human donor in good health. CDR3s include the opening cysteine and the closing phenylalanine or tryptophan. Fields, in order: D gene, J gene, V gene, clone size, CDR3 protein, CDR3 DNA. D genes are given only for firm matches. Rows give clone size only sometimes, using once, few, many, or a class for an expanded clone.

d_gene: NA; j_gene: TRBJ2-1; v_gene: TRBV20-1; abundance: NA; CDR3aa: CSASEGVSYNEQFF; CDR3nt: TGCAGTGCTAGTGAGGGCGTCTCCTACAATGAGCAGTTCTTC
d_gene: NA; j_gene: TRBJ2-5; v_gene: TRBV18; abundance: NA; CDR3aa: CASSTGLEGETQYF; CDR3nt: TGTGCCAGCTCAACCGGGCTAGAGGGAGAGACCCAGTACTTC
d_gene: TRBD1; j_gene: TRBJ2-7; v_gene: TRBV18; abundance: NA; CDR3aa: CASSPGTGGYEQYF; CDR3nt: TGTGCCAGCTCACCTGGGACAGGGGGTTACGAGCAGTACTTC
d_gene: TRBD2; j_gene: TRBJ2-2; v_gene: TRBV27; abundance: NA; CDR3aa: CASSLGGRGTGELFF; CDR3nt: TGTGCCAGCAGTTTAGGCGGGAGGGGCACCGGGGAGCTGTTTTTT
d_gene: NA; j_gene: TRBJ2-1; v_gene: TRBV19; abundance: NA; CDR3aa: CASSIGEENNEQFF; CDR3nt: TGTGCCAGTAGTATAGGGGAAGAGAACAATGAGCAGTTCTTC
d_gene: NA; j_gene: TRBJ1-6; v_gene: TRBV5-6; abundance: few; CDR3aa: CASSLARYQGPLSNSPLHF; CDR3nt: TGTGCCAGCAGCTTGGCGCGCTACCAGGGGCCGTTGAGTAATTCACCCCTCCACTTT
d_gene: TRBD1; j_gene: TRBJ1-4; v_gene: TRBV5-4; abundance: NA; CDR3aa: CASSPDPGQPIEKLFF; CDR3nt: TGTGCCAGCAGCCCCGATCCGGGACAGCCTATTGAAAAACTGTTTTTT
d_gene: NA; j_gene: TRBJ1-2; v_gene: TRBV18; abundance: few; CDR3aa: CASSEGPNYGYTF; CDR3nt: TGTGCCAGCTCAGAGGGACCTAACTATGGCTACACCTTC
d_gene: TRBD2; j_gene: TRBJ2-7; v_gene: TRBV4-1; abundance: medium-sized; CDR3aa: CASRVTSGRAYEQYF; CDR3nt: TGCGCCAGCAGGGTGACTAGCGGGAGGGCCTACGAGCAGTACTTC
d_gene: NA; j_gene: TRBJ2-7; v_gene: TRBV25-1; abundance: NA; CDR3aa: CASSDGVGINYEQYF; CDR3nt: TGTGCCAGCAGTGATGGAGTGGGGATTAACTACGAGCAGTACTTC
d_gene: NA; j_gene: TRBJ1-1; v_gene: TRBV5-5; abundance: few; CDR3aa: CASSLLSNTEAFF; CDR3nt: TGTGCCAGCAGCCTTCTATCAAACACTGAAGCTTTCTTT
d_gene: TRBD1; j_gene: TRBJ2-7; v_gene: TRBV9; abundance: few; CDR3aa: CASRRDSRGGEQYF; CDR3nt: TGTGCCAGCAGACGGGACAGTAGGGGTGGTGAGCAGTACTTC
d_gene: TRBD2; j_gene: TRBJ2-7; v_gene: TRBV10-3; abundance: NA; CDR3aa: CAISAGLAGTYEQYF; CDR3nt: TGTGCCATCAGTGCGGGACTAGCGGGGACCTACGAGCAGTACTTC
d_gene: TRBD2; j_gene: TRBJ2-7; v_gene: TRBV4-2; abundance: few; CDR3aa: CASSLFYSGAIIEQYF; CDR3nt: TGTGCCAGCAGCCTCTTTTATAGCGGGGCCATAATCGAGCAGTACTTC
d_gene: NA; j_gene: TRBJ1-3; v_gene: TRBV19; abundance: NA; CDR3aa: CASSPQGGGPYTIYF; CDR3nt: TGTGCCAGTAGTCCACAGGGCGGGGGGCCCTACACCATATATTTT
d_gene: NA; j_gene: TRBJ1-1; v_gene: TRBV30; abundance: NA; CDR3aa: CAWSNNRFTEAFF; CDR3nt: TGTGCCTGGAGTAACAACAGATTCACTGAAGCTTTCTTT
d_gene: NA; j_gene: TRBJ2-2; v_gene: TRBV11-3; abundance: few; CDR3aa: CASSWGTSTGELFF; CDR3nt: TGTGCCAGCAGCTGGGGGACTTCAACCGGGGAGCTGTTTTTT
d_gene: NA; j_gene: TRBJ2-3; v_gene: TRBV24-1; abundance: NA; CDR3aa: CATSVGLGDSDTQYF; CDR3nt: TGTGCCACCAGTGTGGGTTTGGGAGATTCAGATACGCAGTATTTT
d_gene: NA; j_gene: TRBJ2-7; v_gene: TRBV27; abundance: few; CDR3aa: CASSLSYEQYF; CDR3nt: TGTGCCAGCAGTTTATCCTACGAGCAGTACTTC
d_gene: TRBD1; j_gene: TRBJ1-2; v_gene: TRBV3-1/TRBV3-2; abundance: NA; CDR3aa: CASSRDSLIYTF; CDR3nt: TGTGCCAGCAGCCGGGACAGCTTGATCTACACCTTC
d_gene: TRBD1; j_gene: TRBJ2-7; v_gene: TRBV18; abundance: NA; CDR3aa: CASSAGTDYEQYF; CDR3nt: TGTGCCAGCTCAGCAGGGACAGACTACGAGCAGTACTTC
d_gene: NA; j_gene: TRBJ2-5; v_gene: TRBV7-9; abundance: few; CDR3aa: CASSLSSGPQETQYF; CDR3nt: TGTGCCAGCAGCTTATCTTCAGGGCCTCAAGAGACCCAGTACTTC
d_gene: NA; j_gene: TRBJ2-5; v_gene: TRBV11-2; abundance: NA; CDR3aa: CASSPGGKTQYF; CDR3nt: TGTGCCAGCAGCCCCGGGGGTAAGACCCAGTACTTC
d_gene: NA; j_gene: TRBJ1-3; v_gene: TRBV28; abundance: few; CDR3aa: CASRRSGNTIYF; CDR3nt: TGTGCCAGCCGGCGCTCTGGAAACACCATATATTTT
d_gene: NA; j_gene: TRBJ2-5; v_gene: TRBV12-5; abundance: NA; CDR3aa: CASGSLLPPAGGLDETQYF; CDR3nt: TGTGCTAGTGGTTCCCTCCTACCCCCGGCAGGGGGACTGGATGAGACCCAGTACTTC
d_gene: TRBD1; j_gene: TRBJ2-5; v_gene: TRBV5-6; abundance: NA; CDR3aa: CASSRKTGTDQETQYF; CDR3nt: TGTGCCAGCAGCCGGAAGACAGGGACAGATCAAGAGACCCAGTACTTC
d_gene: NA; j_gene: TRBJ1-1; v_gene: TRBV6-5; abundance: NA; CDR3aa: CASSYGGANTEAFF; CDR3nt: TGTGCCAGCAGTTACGGGGGCGCGAACACTGAAGCTTTCTTT
d_gene: NA; j_gene: TRBJ2-1; v_gene: TRBV4-2; abundance: NA; CDR3aa: CASRTAADSSYNEQFF; CDR3nt: TGTGCCAGCCGCACGGCGGCAGACAGCTCCTACAATGAGCAGTTCTTC
d_gene: TRBD2; j_gene: TRBJ2-7; v_gene: TRBV3-1/TRBV3-2; abundance: few; CDR3aa: CASSQGGSGSFGREQYF; CDR3nt: TGTGCCAGCAGCCAAGGTGGTAGCGGGAGTTTCGGACGCGAGCAGTACTTC
d_gene: TRBD2; j_gene: TRBJ2-7; v_gene: TRBV6-1; abundance: NA; CDR3aa: CASSEARTSGKNEQYF; CDR3nt: TGTGCCAGCAGTGAAGCGCGGACTAGCGGGAAGAACGAGCAGTACTTC
d_gene: TRBD1; j_gene: TRBJ1-1; v_gene: TRBV19; abundance: NA; CDR3aa: CASRGTGSEAFF; CDR3nt: TGTGCCAGTAGAGGGACAGGGTCTGAAGCTTTCTTT
d_gene: TRBD2; j_gene: TRBJ2-7; v_gene: TRBV12-3/TRBV12-4; abundance: NA; CDR3aa: CASRGEGSYEQYF; CDR3nt: TGTGCCAGCAGGGGGGAGGGCTCCTACGAGCAGTACTTC
d_gene: TRBD2; j_gene: TRBJ2-3; v_gene: TRBV27; abundance: NA; CDR3aa: CASRQSSGRAVDTQYF; CDR3nt: TGTGCCAGCAGACAATCAAGCGGGAGGGCCGTAGATACGCAGTATTTT
d_gene: TRBD2; j_gene: TRBJ2-1; v_gene: TRBV18; abundance: NA; CDR3aa: CASSPRAGENEQFF; CDR3nt: TGTGCCAGCTCACCACGGGCGGGAGAGAATGAGCAGTTCTTC
d_gene: NA; j_gene: TRBJ2-5; v_gene: TRBV19; abundance: NA; CDR3aa: CASSTAKETQYF; CDR3nt: TGTGCCAGTAGCACTGCGAAAGAGACCCAGTACTTC
d_gene: NA; j_gene: TRBJ1-6; v_gene: TRBV19; abundance: NA; CDR3aa: CASSIHGGRNSPLHF; CDR3nt: TGTGCCAGTAGTATACACGGGGGGCGAAATTCACCCCTCCACTTT
d_gene: TRBD2; j_gene: TRBJ2-5; v_gene: TRBV11-2; abundance: NA; CDR3aa: CASSLIAGGFRETQYF; CDR3nt: TGTGCCAGCAGCCTTATAGCGGGAGGGTTTCGGGAGACCCAGTACTTC
d_gene: TRBD1; j_gene: TRBJ2-3; v_gene: TRBV30; abundance: few; CDR3aa: CACSGQVNTQYF; CDR3nt: TGTGCCTGTTCGGGACAGGTCAATACGCAATATTTT
d_gene: NA; j_gene: TRBJ1-1; v_gene: TRBV28; abundance: NA; CDR3aa: CASGDATEAFF; CDR3nt: TGTGCCAGTGGAGATGCGACTGAAGCTTTCTTT
d_gene: TRBD1; j_gene: TRBJ1-1; v_gene: TRBV18; abundance: NA; CDR3aa: CASSLGGDGVGTEAFF; CDR3nt: TGTGCCAGCTCACTAGGGGGCGATGGTGTGGGCACTGAAGCTTTCTTT
d_gene: TRBD1; j_gene: TRBJ1-1; v_gene: TRBV5-1; abundance: once; CDR3aa: CASSLDRANTEAFF; CDR3nt: TGCGCCAGCAGCCTGGACAGGGCAAACACTGAAGCTTTCTTT
d_gene: NA; j_gene: TRBJ2-5; v_gene: TRBV9; abundance: NA; CDR3aa: CASSGTGSQYF; CDR3nt: TGTGCCAGCAGCGGAACAGGGTCCCAATACTTC
d_gene: NA; j_gene: TRBJ1-6; v_gene: TRBV5-5; abundance: NA; CDR3aa: CASSTSGPLNSPLHF; CDR3nt: TGTGCCAGCAGCACATCAGGTCCCCTTAATTCACCCCTCCACTTT
d_gene: NA; j_gene: TRBJ2-2; v_gene: TRBV19; abundance: NA; CDR3aa: CASSIDLFSGEGSGELFF; CDR3nt: TGTGCCAGTAGTATAGATCTATTCAGCGGAGAGGGTTCCGGGGAGCTGTTTTTT
d_gene: TRBD1; j_gene: TRBJ1-2; v_gene: TRBV6-5; abundance: NA; CDR3aa: CASTIRGQAPYGYTF; CDR3nt: TGTGCCAGCACTATAAGGGGGCAGGCCCCTTATGGCTACACCTTC
d_gene: NA; j_gene: TRBJ2-1; v_gene: TRBV4-1; abundance: NA; CDR3aa: CASSQVGGFSYNEQFF; CDR3nt: TGCGCCAGCAGCCAAGTCGGCGGGTTCTCCTACAATGAGCAGTTCTTC
d_gene: TRBD2; j_gene: TRBJ2-5; v_gene: TRBV6-1; abundance: NA; CDR3aa: CASSVLAGEGGQETQYF; CDR3nt: TGTGCCAGCAGTGTACTAGCGGGAGAGGGGGGCCAAGAGACCCAGTACTTC
d_gene: TRBD1; j_gene: TRBJ2-7; v_gene: TRBV3-1/TRBV3-2; abundance: NA; CDR3aa: CASSPRDRVYEQYF; CDR3nt: TGTGCCAGCAGCCCGAGGGACAGGGTCTACGAGCAGTACTTC
d_gene: NA; j_gene: TRBJ1-6; v_gene: TRBV4-2; abundance: few; CDR3aa: CASSQAGGAYSPLHF; CDR3nt: TGTGCCAGCAGCCAGGCGGGGGGGGCCTATTCACCCCTCCACTTT
d_gene: NA; j_gene: TRBJ2-7; v_gene: TRBV29-1; abundance: NA; CDR3aa: CSALGRLEGPETYEQYF; CDR3nt: TGCAGCGCCCTTGGGCGCCTCGAAGGACCTGAAACCTACGAGCAGTACTTC
d_gene: NA; j_gene: TRBJ2-5; v_gene: TRBV5-4; abundance: NA; CDR3aa: CASSLAGRGQETQYF; CDR3nt: TGTGCCAGCAGCTTGGCCGGAAGGGGCCAAGAGACCCAGTACTTC
d_gene: TRBD2; j_gene: TRBJ2-7; v_gene: TRBV27; abundance: few; CDR3aa: CASSFLAGDSYEQYF; CDR3nt: TGTGCCAGCAGTTTTCTAGCGGGGGACTCCTACGAGCAGTACTTC
d_gene: NA; j_gene: TRBJ1-1; v_gene: TRBV28; abundance: NA; CDR3aa: CASSFPKGGNTEAFF; CDR3nt: TGTGCCAGCAGCTTCCCAAAAGGGGGGAACACTGAAGCTTTCTTT
d_gene: NA; j_gene: TRBJ2-3; v_gene: TRBV7-9; abundance: few; CDR3aa: CASSVLEDTQYF; CDR3nt: TGTGCCAGCAGCGTTTTGGAAGATACGCAGTATTTT
d_gene: TRBD1; j_gene: TRBJ1-1; v_gene: TRBV6-5; abundance: NA; CDR3aa: CASTQQGLNTEAFF; CDR3nt: TGTGCCAGCACTCAACAGGGGCTAAACACTGAAGCTTTCTTT
d_gene: NA; j_gene: TRBJ2-1; v_gene: TRBV11-2; abundance: NA; CDR3aa: CASSQGRGSYNEQFF; CDR3nt: TGTGCCAGCAGCCAAGGGAGGGGGTCCTACAATGAGCAGTTCTTC
d_gene: NA; j_gene: TRBJ1-3; v_gene: TRBV19; abundance: NA; CDR3aa: CASSMVGPGNTIYF; CDR3nt: TGTGCCAGTAGTATGGTAGGGCCTGGAAACACCATATATTTT